These 32 T cell receptor beta chains were sequenced from one sample in a study of T-cell memory formation after mild COVID-19. TCRdb called the 5' RACE reads again in MiXCR, with one record for every CDR3 protein. This table holds 280,000 or so distinct CDR3 sequences, 8% to 10% found once. Material: PBMCs or a T cell subset sorted from them (not recorded which). The receptors stem from a young man who had mild COVID-19 (a few samples of this study predate the infection). Cell type and time point are not known.

This clonotype was counted many times. The gene calls are TRBV2 and TRBJ1-1, with D tentatively TRBD1 (6 bases). This CDR3 is built from 14 residues. Looked up from germline, CDR1 is SNHLY and CDR2 is FYNNEI. The ends were cut back, 4 bases at V and 2 bases at J, with 11 bases in the middle. For the CDR3, the DNA is TGTGCCAGCAGTGCCCGGACAGAAAACACTGAAGCTTTCTTT. Its protein is CASSARTENTEAFF.

This chain uses TRBV18 with TRBJ2-2; maybe TRBD2 (6 bases). The CDR3 sequence is 15 residues long. Germline CDR1 and CDR2: KGHSH and LQKENI. V shed 2 bases and J shed 1 base, with 8 bases lying between them. The CDR3 sequence is CASSPMEGNTGELFF. CDR3 sequence (DNA): TGTGCCAGCTCACCAATGGAGGGGAACACCGGGGAGCTGTTTTTT.

The sample holds many counts of this clonotype. V usage is TRBV30 and J usage is TRBJ1-2; no reliable D call. The CDR3 has 13 amino acids. V was shortened by 0 bases and J by 1 base, with 6 bases between the two germline ends. Per the germline V gene, CDR1 is GTSNPN and CDR2 is SVGIG (reference sequence). This CDR3 reads CAWSVGLNYGYTF. The CDR3 DNA is TGTGCCTGGAGTGTAGGGCTTAACTATGGCTACACCTTC.

This clonotype was counted only a few times. The chain couples TRBV20-1 to TRBJ2-4; 8 bases align to TRBD2. This CDR3 has 12 amino acids. Germline V lookup: CDR1 DFQATT, CDR2 SNEGSKA (reference sequence). With V trimmed by 7 bases and J by 3 bases, 2 bases remained unmatched. CDR3 nucleotide sequence: TGCAGTGTCGGGAGGGTCAAAAACATTCAGTACTTC. It encodes CSVGRVKNIQYF.

In its sample, this clonotype was seen a few times. The chain links TRBV7-3 to TRBJ2-3; D unresolved. Deletions cut 7 bases from V and 2 bases from J, with 13 bases between. Germline CDR1 and CDR2: SGHTA and FQGTGA. This CDR3 is built from 14 residues. CDR3 sequence reads: CASTKGQHTDTQYF. CDR3 DNA: TGTGCCAGCACCAAAGGGCAGCACACAGATACGCAGTATTTT.

The chain has TRBV5-1 and TRBJ1-2, with no clear D. The V gene's germline CDR1 is SGHRS and CDR2 YFSETQ. Trimming stripped 4 bases from V and 5 bases from J, with 18 bases between. This CDR3 is built from 15 residues. The CDR3 loop is CASSDRASGEYGYTF. The CDR3 DNA follows: TGCGCCAGCAGCGATAGGGCCTCGGGAGAGTATGGCTACACCTTC.

The chain uses TRBV4-2 and TRBJ1-5; D unresolved. CDR1 LGHNA and CDR2 YNFKEQ come from the germline V gene. V was shortened by 5 bases and J by 11 bases, with 19 bases between the two germline ends. This CDR3 has 14 amino acids. The CDR3 region is CASSRNVGLVAQHF. The CDR3 bases are TGTGCCAGCAGCAGGAACGTAGGACTTGTGGCCCAGCATTTT.

This clonotype was observed a few times. V usage is TRBV7-6 and J usage is TRBJ2-1, with TRBD2 as a possible D gene (6 bases). The germline gives CDR1 SGHVS, CDR2 FNYEAQ. This CDR3 contains 16 residues. With 5 bases removed from V and 9 bases from J, the gap between germline ends came to 23 bases. This CDR3 reads CASSKSGASTAREQFF. The CDR3 region has the DNA TGTGCCAGCAGCAAATCGGGAGCAAGTACGGCCCGTGAGCAGTTCTTC.

DNA of the CDR3: TGTGCCAGCAGCAAGGGACACACTGAAGCTTTCTTT. It specifies CASSKGHTEAFF. V usage is TRBV11-2 and J usage is TRBJ1-1; TRBD1 is a possible D gene (5 bases). V lost 5 bases, J lost 3 bases, and 7 bases lay in between. The CDR3 has 12 residues. The germline V gene encodes CDR1 SGHAT and CDR2 FQNNGV. The variable domain in full, with the rest retrieved from reference TRBV11-2 and TRBJ1-1, is EAGVAQSPRYKIIEKRQSVAFWCNPISGHATLYWYQQILGQGPKLLIQFQNNGVVDDSQLPKDRFSAERLKGVDSTLKIQPAKLEDSAVYLCASSKGHTEAFFGQGTRLTVV.

The chain couples TRBV28 to TRBJ1-5; the D gene is possibly TRBD1 (6 bases). The CDR3 has 14 amino acids. The V gene's germline CDR1 is MDHEN and CDR2 SYDVKM. V was trimmed by 7 bases and J by 3 bases, leaving 13 bases between them. DNA for the CDR3: TGTGCCAGCACCCGGGGGCAGAACAATCAGCCCCAGCATTTT. Translating gives CASTRGQNNQPQHF.

This clonotype has ten or more counts. V gene TRBV6-1 combines with J gene TRBJ2-5; D is uncertain. CDR3 length: 13 amino acids. The germline gives CDR1 MNHNS, CDR2 SASEGT. Trimming took 3 bases from V and 5 from J, leaving 10 bases between them. This CDR3 is CASSELGGETQYF. CDR3 DNA sequence: TGTGCCAGCAGTGAGTTGGGCGGTGAGACCCAGTACTTC.

This clonotype was observed a handful of times. The V call is TRBV10-3, the J call TRBJ1-2; 10 nucleotides match TRBD1. The V gene's germline CDR1 is ENHRY and CDR2 SYGVKD. The V gene end was trimmed by 3 bases and the J gene end by 4 bases; junction bases not matched to a gene: 11. The CDR3 contains 17 residues. CDR3 sequence reads: CAISDQVLTGGFYGYTF. As DNA, the CDR3 is TGTGCCATCAGTGATCAAGTGTTGACAGGGGGCTTCTATGGCTACACCTTC.

This clonotype was seen ten or more times. V usage is TRBV25-1 and J usage is TRBJ2-5; D possibly uses TRBD1 or TRBD2 (5 bases each). The V gene lost 5 bases and the J gene lost 2 bases, with 12 bases spanning the gap. CDR3 length equals 14 residues. Germline V CDR1 and CDR2: MGHDK, SYGVNS. The CDR3 reads CASSLGTLQETQYF. The CDR3 nucleotides read TGTGCCAGCAGTCTCGGGACGCTTCAAGAGACCCAGTACTTC.

This clonotype was found a few times. The V and J genes are TRBV5-1 and TRBJ1-2, with D unclear. There are 11 residues in the CDR3. The V gene lost 4 bases and the J gene lost 8 bases, with 9 bases spanning the gap. Germline values: CDR1 SGHRS, CDR2 YFSETQ. The CDR3: CASSAEGGYTF. CDR3 sequence (DNA): TGCGCCAGCAGCGCGGAGGGCGGCTACACCTTC.

V usage is TRBV7-2 and J usage is TRBJ2-1; TRBD2 matches at 8 bases. The CDR3 covers 16 residues. The germline gives CDR1 SGHTA, CDR2 FQGNSA. The ends lost 1 base at V and 7 bases at J; junction bases unmatched: 9. The CDR3 spells CASSLEAGGRGNEQFF. The CDR3 DNA reads as TGTGCCAGCAGCTTAGAGGCGGGGGGCCGGGGGAATGAGCAGTTCTTC.

This clonotype was seen a handful of times. V and J are TRBV7-6 and TRBJ2-2; tentative D call: TRBD2 (6 bases). This CDR3 has 16 residues. V was trimmed by 8 bases and J by 5 bases, leaving 21 bases between them. CDR1 and CDR2 (germline): SGHVS, FNYEAQ. CDR3: CASGPGTQEGTGELFF. CDR3 nucleotides: TGTGCCAGCGGACCCGGGACCCAGGAGGGAACCGGGGAGCTGTTTTTT.

This chain uses TRBV18 with TRBJ2-5; D possibly corresponds to TRBD2 (6 bases). This CDR3 comprises 13 residues. Germline CDR1 is KGHSH and CDR2 is LQKENI. V was trimmed by 2 bases and J by 5 bases, leaving 9 bases between them. Here the CDR3 reads CASSPSGSETQYF. CDR3 coding DNA: TGTGCCAGCTCACCAAGCGGGTCGGAGACCCAGTACTTC.

This clonotype was seen a handful of times. This chain uses TRBV5-1 with TRBJ1-1, with D perhaps matching TRBD1 (6 bases). Germline values: CDR1 SGHRS, CDR2 YFSETQ. This CDR3 comprises 13 residues. V was trimmed by 3 bases and J by 5 bases, leaving 11 bases between them. The CDR3 nucleotides read TGCGCCAGCAGCTCCGACAGGCGTACTGAAGCTTTCTTT. Its protein product is CASSSDRRTEAFF.

The gene calls are TRBV7-2 and TRBJ2-2, with a possible D match to TRBD1 (5 bases). CDR1 SGHTA and CDR2 FQGNSA come from the germline V gene. There are 13 residues in the CDR3. With 5 bases removed from V and 5 bases from J, the gap between germline ends came to 9 bases. The CDR3 loop reads CASSQGPTGELFF. CDR3 bases: TGTGCCAGCAGCCAGGGCCCAACCGGGGAGCTGTTTTTT.

This clonotype was found many times. The chain uses TRBV10-2 and TRBJ2-7, with TRBD2 identical over 11 bases. CDR1 is WSHSY and CDR2 is SAAADI in the germline V gene. V shed 8 bases and J 3 bases; nucleotides not matched to a gene: 3. This CDR3 contains 13 residues. CDR3: CASGGLAGYEQYV. CDR3 nucleotide sequence: TGCGCCAGCGGAGGACTAGCGGGCTACGAGCAGTACGTC.

This clonotype occurred many times. V is TRBV7-8 and J is TRBJ2-2; D is uncertain. V was trimmed by 5 bases and J by 6 bases, leaving 10 bases between them. The CDR3 loop spans 13 amino acids. Germline assignment: CDR1 SGHVS and CDR2 FQNEAQ. The CDR3 spells CASSRAPAGELFF. In DNA form, the CDR3 reads TGTGCCAGCAGCCGGGCGCCGGCCGGGGAGCTGTTTTTT.

This clonotype was seen a handful of times. The rearrangement joins TRBV20-1 to TRBJ2-2; 10 nucleotides match TRBD2. Germline V gene lookup returns CDR1 DFQATT and CDR2 SNEGSKA (reference sequence). CDR3 length: 16 amino acids. J was trimmed by 3 bases and V by 0 bases; bases with no gene match: 4. DNA of the CDR3: TGCAGTGCTAGAGAACCGGGACTAGCGTACACCGGGGAGCTGTTTTTT. Its translation: CSAREPGLAYTGELFF.

This clonotype was seen more than once but under ten times. The chain couples TRBV11-2 to TRBJ2-1, with 16 bases lining up with TRBD2. V trimming: 3 bases; J trimming: 8 bases; junction bases outside the gene matches: 4. Germline values: CDR1 SGHAT, CDR2 FQNNGV. There are 16 residues in the CDR3. This CDR3 is CASSFGTSGGAHEQFF. Here the CDR3 DNA reads TGTGCCAGCAGCTTCGGGACTAGCGGGGGGGCCCATGAGCAGTTCTTC.

This clonotype was observed at least ten times. The chain is built from TRBV5-1 and TRBJ2-1; D assignment may be TRBD1 or TRBD2 (5 bases each). V shed 4 bases and J shed 7 bases, with 12 bases lying between them. CDR1 SGHRS and CDR2 YFSETQ come from the germline V gene. The CDR3 has 13 residues. CDR3 residues: CASSTDWGNEQFF. The CDR3 DNA sequence: TGCGCCAGCAGCACGGACTGGGGGAATGAGCAGTTCTTC.

This clonotype was seen more than once but under ten times. This chain connects TRBV29-1 to TRBJ1-1, with D hard to call. Germline V gene lookup returns CDR1 SQVTM and CDR2 ANQGSEA. This CDR3 is built from 10 residues. The V and J ends lost 5 bases and 7 bases respectively, with 8 bases between them. This CDR3 is CSVSEYEAFF. The DNA for the CDR3 is TGCAGCGTTTCTGAATATGAAGCTTTCTTT.

The rearrangement links TRBV20-1 to TRBJ2-7; 11 nucleotides match TRBD2. This CDR3 contains 13 residues. Losses at the gene ends were 6 bases for V and 7 bases for J; bases not matched to a gene: 8. Germline assignment: CDR1 DFQATT and CDR2 SNEGSKA (reference sequence). The CDR3 here is CSATSGGFEEQYF. CDR3 nucleotide sequence: TGCAGTGCAACTAGCGGGGGATTTGAGGAGCAGTACTTC.

This clonotype has a count of ten or more. J is TRBJ2-1 and V is TRBV7-8; D is unresolved. The V and J ends lost 5 bases and 2 bases respectively, with 16 bases between them. The CDR3 length is 16 residues. Per germline, CDR1 SGHVS and CDR2 FQNEAQ. The CDR3 loop is CASSLTWQAAYNEQFF. The CDR3 coding sequence is TGTGCCAGCAGCCTTACCTGGCAGGCCGCCTACAATGAGCAGTTCTTC.

The chain joins TRBV12-3 or TRBV12-4 to TRBJ2-7; 8 nucleotides match TRBD1. This CDR3 spans 14 amino acids. J lost 5 bases, V lost 5 bases, and 8 bases had no gene match. Written as DNA, the CDR3 is TGTGCCAGCAGTCAGAGACAGGGGAGCGACGAGCAGTACTTC. Protein: CASSQRQGSDEQYF.

Only a few counts were recorded for this clonotype. V gene TRBV7-6 combines with J gene TRBJ2-3, with D uncertain. V was clipped by 1 base and J by 4 bases, with 9 bases between them. Germline V gene lookup returns CDR1 SGHVS and CDR2 FNYEAQ. The CDR3 has 14 residues. In DNA, the CDR3 is TGTGCCAGCAGCTTAGGCTACTCCGCAGATACGCAGTATTTT. It codes for CASSLGYSADTQYF.

At least ten counts were recorded for this clonotype. This chain uses TRBV7-2 with TRBJ2-7; 8 bases are shared with TRBD2. Per the germline V gene, CDR1 is SGHTA and CDR2 is FQGNSA. The CDR3 consists of 14 residues. V was pared by 1 base and J by 4 bases, with 3 bases of the junction left unmatched. The CDR3 DNA follows: TGTGCCAGCAGCTTAGGTAGCGGGGCGTACGAGCAGTACGTC. This translates into CASSLGSGAYEQYV.

This clonotype was counted ten times or more. This rearrangement joins TRBV6-5 to TRBJ1-3; D ambiguous. This CDR3 has 14 amino acids. Trimming took 10 bases from V and 0 from J, leaving 13 bases between them. Germline loops: CDR1 MNHEY, CDR2 SVGAGI. In nucleotides, the CDR3 is TGTGCCACTAGGCGGGGTTTCTCTGGAAACACCATATATTTT. Translating gives CATRRGFSGNTIYF.

The table lists this clonotype with a few counts. The V gene is TRBV29-1, the J gene TRBJ2-7; TRBD1 aligns across 7 bases. This CDR3 contains 13 residues. CDR1 and CDR2 from the germline V gene are SQVTM and ANQGSEA. The V segment lost 6 bases and the J segment 5 bases; nucleotides outside the gene matches: 10. Here the CDR3 reads CSVGTGVLDEQYV. CDR3 DNA: TGCAGCGTGGGAACAGGGGTTTTAGACGAGCAGTACGTC.